This is a list of T cell receptor beta chains from one sample in a study of sequential checkpoint blockade in melanoma. Profiling relied on immunoSEQ multiplex PCR, and the TCRdb table lists in-frame clones only, not all of them. The table has about 20,000 clones, 73% seen once. The sequences come from CD8+ T cells sorted from blood (inferred from file names), collected from a patient given nivolumab and ipilimumab in sequence. Receptors were obtained from a human donor with melanoma. The CDR3 runs from the conserved cysteine through the conserved F or W. Size is omitted from some rows. Given values are once, few, many or a class for expanded clones.

cdr3_aa cdr3_length v_call clone_size
CASTPVSNDEQYF 13 TRBV27 .
CATSRDKGAWTGEELGNQPQHF 22 TRBV15 .
CASSFRDRAPGELFF 15 TRBV5-8 .
CASSHDRETAYGYTF 15 TRBV9 few
CASSIGLGADTQYF 14 TRBV19 few
CSVELEGWNTGELFF 15 TRBV29-1 .
CASSISGSSYNEQFF 15 TRBV19 .
CASSVTGRYNSPLHF 15 TRBV9 .
CASRRMGGGSNEQFF 15 TRBV19 .
CSFREGPYEQYF 12 TRBV29-1 .
CASTPANYGYTF 12 TRBV2 .
CASSIRQGNEKLFF 14 TRBV19 few
CASSAQGGGTYEQYF 15 TRBV27 once
CASSYYSSGTNEQFF 15 TRBV6-5 .
CAWSEARLHTGELFF 15 TRBV30 .
CASDPGLGLNEQFF 14 TRBV6-6 .
CATADIHHYNEQFF 14 TRBV6-5 .
CASSDPGGDYEQYF 14 TRBV19 .
CASSQGLGRARDEQFF 16 TRBV4-1 .
CASSPSSSYNEQFF 14 TRBV19 large
CASSPGMGQGNSYEQYF 17 TRBV7-9 .
CASSLGGGYEQYF 13 TRBV27 .